The next 18 T cell receptor beta chains were all read from a single sample in a study of T cells in localized non-small cell lung cancer. Clones were sequenced by immunoSEQ multiplex PCR, and TCRdb holds only the in-frame ones, with some missing. The sample comprises several thousand clones, less than 45% of which are singletons, and roughly a tenth rests with the top ten. Sequenced here: lung tumor tissue, sampled before any cancer treatment. These receptors were collected from a woman aged 40-75 years with stage II squamous cell lung carcinoma.

This clone was recorded a few times. This chain joins TRBV11-3 and TRBJ1-1, with 8 bases identical to TRBD1. CDR1 is SGHNT and CDR2 is YENEEA in the germline V gene. This CDR3 is built from 14 residues. The J segment lost 5 bases and the V segment lost 4 bases, leaving 6 bases of the junction unmatched. Here the CDR3 DNA reads TGTGCCAGCAGCTACCCGACAGGGGCAACTGAAGCTTTCTTT. Translation gives CASSYPTGATEAFF.

The chain recombines TRBV6-8 with TRBJ2-7, with 10 bases aligning to TRBD1. The CDR3 totals 14 residues. The V gene end was trimmed by 4 bases and the J gene end by 6 bases; junction bases not matched to a gene: 6. Germline CDR1 is MNHGY and CDR2 is SAAAGT. The CDR3 region has the DNA TGTGCCAGCAGTTTCCGCGGGACAGGGGCCGAGCAGTACTTC. It specifies CASSFRGTGAEQYF.

This clone was counted only a few times. This rearrangement joins TRBV6-8 to TRBJ2-5; 7 nucleotides align to TRBD1. The CDR3 extends over 12 amino acids. V shed 5 bases, J shed 4 bases, and the junction held 1 base outside the gene matches. CDR1 and CDR2 (germline): MNHGY, SAAAGT. DNA of the CDR3: TGTGCCAGCAGTGCAGGGGGAGAGACCCAGTACTTC. Protein: CASSAGGETQYF.

By sample share, this clone is large. J is TRBJ2-3 and V is TRBV4-1; no firm D call. Trimming left V 0 bases short and J 0 bases short, with 10 bases between. CDR3 size: 16 residues. Germline CDR1 is MGHRA and CDR2 is YSYEKL. Written as DNA, the CDR3 is TGCGCCAGCAGCCAAGAAAGTCCATCAAGCACAGATACGCAGTATTTT. This encodes CASSQESPSSTDTQYF.

The V gene is TRBV7-5, the J gene TRBJ1-5; the D call TRBD1 from the table was never checked on the DNA. TRBV7-5 constitutes a pseudogene. This CDR3 spans 16 amino acids. CDR3 in DNA: TGTGCCAGCAGCTTGGGACAGGGGTTTGGCAATCAGCCCCAGCATTTT. Translation gives CASSLGQGFGNQPQHF.

This clone was seen a handful of times. As DNA, the CDR3 is TGTGCCAGTAGACTAGGGACAGATACGCAGTATTTT. Encoded protein: CASRLGTDTQYF. V gene TRBV19 combines with J gene TRBJ2-3; a weak D match, TRBD2 (5 bases). CDR1 and CDR2 (germline): LNHDA, SQIVND (reference sequence). V gave up 6 bases and J gave up 3 bases, with 7 bases separating them. The CDR3 runs to 12 residues.

The rearrangement uses TRBV28 and TRBJ1-1; D is possibly TRBD1 (6 bases). V lost 2 bases, J lost 2 bases, and 12 bases lay in between. CDR1 is MDHEN, CDR2 SYDVKM, per germline. The CDR3 totals 15 residues. The CDR3 coding sequence is TGTGCCAGCAGTTTACTAGGGGGAGGCAACACTGAAGCTTTCTTT. As protein: CASSLLGGGNTEAFF.

The chain combines TRBV9 with TRBJ1-3; the D is unclear. This CDR3 spans 16 amino acids. The ends were cut back, 1 base at V and 0 bases at J, with 11 bases in the middle. Germline V gives CDR1 SGDLS, CDR2 YYNGEE. As DNA, the CDR3 is TGTGCCAGCAGCGTAAAAGGGAAGAGCTCTGGAAACACCATATATTTT. Encoded protein: CASSVKGKSSGNTIYF.

The chain is built from TRBV18 and TRBJ2-4; the D is unclear. Trimming removed 2 bases at V and 6 bases at J, with 11 bases between. The CDR3 runs to 14 residues. Looked up from germline, CDR1 is KGHSH and CDR2 is LQKENI. The CDR3 region is CASSPVSVGNIQYF. The CDR3 DNA is TGTGCCAGCTCACCAGTTTCCGTGGGAAACATTCAGTACTTC.

The chain combines TRBV19 with TRBJ1-1; no reliable D call. The CDR3 contains 13 residues. The V gene's germline CDR1 is LNHDA and CDR2 SQIVND (reference sequence). The ends were cut back, 6 bases at V and 1 base at J, with 9 bases in the middle. The CDR3, as DNA: TGTGCCAGTAGGTATCTGGGGAACACTGAAGCTTTCTTT. Protein sequence: CASRYLGNTEAFF.

This clone turned up a few times. The chain is built from TRBV6-8 and TRBJ1-2; 8 nucleotides line up with TRBD1. CDR1 is MNHGY and CDR2 is SAAAGT in the germline V gene. This CDR3 spans 13 amino acids. Losses at the gene ends were 10 bases for V and 5 bases for J; bases not matched to a gene: 9. Here the CDR3 DNA reads TGTGCCATCAGGGGGCTACGAGGGTATGGCTACACCTTC. It codes for CAIRGLRGYGYTF.

In DNA form, the CDR3 reads TGTGCCAGTACCGTGGATGGCAATCAGCCCCAGCATTTT. It is translated as CASTVDGNQPQHF. The rearrangement joins TRBV9 to TRBJ1-5; D gene unclear. Deletions cut 8 bases from V and 2 bases from J, with 11 bases between. The CDR3 contains 13 residues. The V gene's germline CDR1 is SGDLS and CDR2 YYNGEE.

This clone was seen a handful of times. The chain's CDR3 is CASSLDNNQPQHF. Written as DNA, the CDR3 is TGCGCCAGCAGCTTGGACAACAATCAGCCCCAGCATTTT. The chain links TRBV23-1 to TRBJ1-5, with TRBD1 as a possible D gene (5 bases). TRBV23-1 is designated an ORF whose function remains uncertain. V was pared by 6 bases and J by 3 bases, with 9 bases between. The CDR3 has 13 residues.

The chain couples TRBV11-1 to TRBJ2-3; TRBD1 matches 9 bases. V dropped 5 bases and J dropped 0; count of bases not matched to a gene: 6. The CDR3 has 16 residues. Per the germline V gene, CDR1 is SGHAT and CDR2 is FQDESV (reference sequence). CDR3 sequence reads: CASSLGGQGSTDTQYF. The CDR3, as DNA: TGTGCCAGCAGCCTGGGGGGACAGGGCAGCACAGATACGCAGTATTTT.

The chain joins TRBV29-1 to TRBJ2-1; no clear D gene. Germline V lookup: CDR1 SQVTM, CDR2 ANQGSEA. This CDR3 has 12 residues. With 3 bases removed from V and 3 bases from J, the gap between germline ends came to 6 bases. CDR3 in DNA: TGCAGCGTTGAGAATCTCTACAATGAGCAGTTCTTC. Amino acid sequence: CSVENLYNEQFF.

As regards this clone: At one end the junction does not follow the germline gene, possibly because of a read error. The chain recombines TRBV6-8 with TRBJ1-5; maybe TRBD1 (5 bases). CDR3 size: 16 residues. Germline values: CDR1 MNHGY, CDR2 SAAAGT. The CDR3: CASSYSASTGNQPQHF. DNA of the CDR3: TGTGCCAGTAGTTACTCGGCTTCGACAGGCAATCAGCCCCAGCATTTT.

This clone occurred a few times. V is TRBV14 and J is TRBJ2-2; no firm D call. Trimming left V 2 bases short and J 0 bases short, with 10 bases between. Germline CDR1 and CDR2: SGHDN and FVKESK. The CDR3 totals 16 residues. The CDR3, as DNA: TGTGCCAGCAGCCAATTCAACGTCGCGAACACCGGGGAGCTGTTTTTT. Translating gives CASSQFNVANTGELFF.

There are a few counts of this clone. The genes are TRBV6-8 and TRBJ1-1, with D hard to call. The CDR3 contains 15 residues. CDR1 is MNHGY and CDR2 is SAAAGT in the germline V gene. V was pared by 2 bases and J by 6 bases, with 16 bases between. The CDR3 coding sequence is TGTGCCAGCAGTTACGGTCAAAGAGTGGCCGCTGAAGCTTTCTTT. Residues: CASSYGQRVAAEAFF.